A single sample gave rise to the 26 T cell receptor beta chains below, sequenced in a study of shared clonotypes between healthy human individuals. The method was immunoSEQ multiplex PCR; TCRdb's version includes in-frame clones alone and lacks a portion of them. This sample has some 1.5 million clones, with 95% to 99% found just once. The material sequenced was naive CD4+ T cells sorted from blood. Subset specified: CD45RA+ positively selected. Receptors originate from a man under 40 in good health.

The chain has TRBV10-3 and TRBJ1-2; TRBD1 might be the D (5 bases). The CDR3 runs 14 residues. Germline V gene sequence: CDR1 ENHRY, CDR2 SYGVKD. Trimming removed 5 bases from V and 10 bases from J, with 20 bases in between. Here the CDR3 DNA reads TGTGCCATCAGTCTTTCGAGACAAGGGGATTCCTACACCTTC. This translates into CAISLSRQGDSYTF.

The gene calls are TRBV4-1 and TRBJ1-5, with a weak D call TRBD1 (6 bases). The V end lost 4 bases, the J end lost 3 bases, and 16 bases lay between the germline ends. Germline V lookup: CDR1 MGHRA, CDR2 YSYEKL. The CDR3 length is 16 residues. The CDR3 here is CASSPPDRRHNQPQHF. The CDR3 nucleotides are TGCGCCAGCAGCCCACCCGACAGGAGGCACAATCAGCCCCAGCATTTT.

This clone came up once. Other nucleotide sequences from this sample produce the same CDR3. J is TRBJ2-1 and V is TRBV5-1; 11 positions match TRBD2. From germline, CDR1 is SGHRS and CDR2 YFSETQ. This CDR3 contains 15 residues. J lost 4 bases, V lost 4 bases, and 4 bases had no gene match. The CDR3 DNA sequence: TGCGCCAGCAGCCCCGGGACTAGCGGTTACAATGAGCAGTTCTTC. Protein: CASSPGTSGYNEQFF.

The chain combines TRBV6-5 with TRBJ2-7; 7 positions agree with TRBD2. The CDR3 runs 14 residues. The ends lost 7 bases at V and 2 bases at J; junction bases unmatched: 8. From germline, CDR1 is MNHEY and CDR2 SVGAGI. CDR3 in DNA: TGTGCCAGCAAAAGTCGGGGGGTTACCTACGAGCAGTACTTC. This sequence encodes CASKSRGVTYEQYF.

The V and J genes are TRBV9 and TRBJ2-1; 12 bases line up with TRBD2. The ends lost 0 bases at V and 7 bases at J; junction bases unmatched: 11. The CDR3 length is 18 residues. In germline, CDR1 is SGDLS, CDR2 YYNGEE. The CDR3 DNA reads TGTGCCAGCAGCGTAGGACTAGCGGGAGAAATATGGGGGAATGAGCAGTTCTTC. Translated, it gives CASSVGLAGEIWGNEQFF.

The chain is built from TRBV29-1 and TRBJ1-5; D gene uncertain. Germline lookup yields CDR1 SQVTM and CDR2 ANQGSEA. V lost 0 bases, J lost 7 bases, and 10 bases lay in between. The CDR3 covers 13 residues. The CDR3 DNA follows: TGCAGCGTTGAAGAGGAGTTGGGGCAGCCCCAGCATTTT. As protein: CSVEEELGQPQHF.

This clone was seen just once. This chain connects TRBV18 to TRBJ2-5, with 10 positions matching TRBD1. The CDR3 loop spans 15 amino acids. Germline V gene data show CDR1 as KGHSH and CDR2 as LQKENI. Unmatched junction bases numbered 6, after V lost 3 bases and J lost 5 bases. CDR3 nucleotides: TGTGCCAGCTCACCGGGGACAGGGGAAAGTGAGACCCAGTACTTC. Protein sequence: CASSPGTGESETQYF.

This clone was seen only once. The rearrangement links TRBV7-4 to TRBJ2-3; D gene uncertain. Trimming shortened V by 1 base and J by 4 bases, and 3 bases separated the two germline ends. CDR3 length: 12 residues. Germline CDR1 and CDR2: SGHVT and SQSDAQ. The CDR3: CASSLGADTQYF. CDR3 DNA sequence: TGTGCCAGCAGCTTAGGGGCAGATACGCAGTATTTT.

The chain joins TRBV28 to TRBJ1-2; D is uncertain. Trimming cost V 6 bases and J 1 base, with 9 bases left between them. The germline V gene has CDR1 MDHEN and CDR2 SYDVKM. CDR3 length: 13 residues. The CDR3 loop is CASSRGINYGYTF. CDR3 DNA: TGTGCCAGCAGCCGAGGGATTAACTATGGCTACACCTTC.

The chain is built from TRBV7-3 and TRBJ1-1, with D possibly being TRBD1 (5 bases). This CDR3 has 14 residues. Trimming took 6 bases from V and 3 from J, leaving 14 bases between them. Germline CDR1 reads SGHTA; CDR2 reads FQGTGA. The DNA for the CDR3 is TGTGCCAGCAGTCTTGAGAGGGGTTACACTGAAGCTTTCTTT. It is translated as CASSLERGYTEAFF.

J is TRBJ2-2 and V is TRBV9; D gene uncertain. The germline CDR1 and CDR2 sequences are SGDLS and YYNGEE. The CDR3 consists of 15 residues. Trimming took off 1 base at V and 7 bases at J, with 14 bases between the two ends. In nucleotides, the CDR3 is TGTGCCAGCAGCGTACTTGCCGAGTGGGTCGGGGAGCTGTTTTTT. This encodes CASSVLAEWVGELFF.

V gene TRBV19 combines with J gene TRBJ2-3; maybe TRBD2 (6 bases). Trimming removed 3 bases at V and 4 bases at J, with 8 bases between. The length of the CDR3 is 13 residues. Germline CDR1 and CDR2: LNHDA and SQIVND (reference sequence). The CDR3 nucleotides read TGTGCCAGTAGTATCCCGGGGGCAGATACGCAGTATTTT. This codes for CASSIPGADTQYF.

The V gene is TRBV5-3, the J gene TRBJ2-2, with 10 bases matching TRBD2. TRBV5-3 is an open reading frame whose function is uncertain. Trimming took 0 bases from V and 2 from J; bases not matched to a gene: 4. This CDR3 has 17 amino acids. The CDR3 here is CARSLGGLAINTGELFF. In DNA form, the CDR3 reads TGTGCCAGAAGCTTGGGGGGACTAGCGATTAACACCGGGGAGCTGTTTTTT.

The CDR3 DNA is TGTGCCAGCAGCTTGGTGTTTCAGGGGGCCTACGAGCAGTACTTC. Translated: CASSLVFQGAYEQYF. The chain recombines TRBV5-8 with TRBJ2-7; TRBD1 matches 7 bases. After removal of 0 bases from V and 2 bases from J, the junction contained 5 bases not matched to a gene. CDR1 SGHTS and CDR2 YDEGEE come from the germline V gene. This CDR3 region has 15 residues. The variable domain in full, with the rest retrieved from reference TRBV5-8 and TRBJ2-7, is EAGVTQSPTHLIKTRGQQATLRCSPISGHTSVYWYQQALGLGLQFLLWYDEGEERNRGNFPPRFSGRQFPNYSSELNVNALELEDSALYLCASSLVFQGAYEQYFGPGTRLTVT.

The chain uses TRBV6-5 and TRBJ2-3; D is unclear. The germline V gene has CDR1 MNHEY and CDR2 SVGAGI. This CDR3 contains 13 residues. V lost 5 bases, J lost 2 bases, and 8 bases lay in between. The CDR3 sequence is CASSQPYTDTQYF. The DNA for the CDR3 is TGTGCCAGCAGTCAGCCCTACACAGATACGCAGTATTTT.

CDR3 nucleotides: TGTGCCAGCAGCTCGGACAGGGTGGTAGGGGAGCAGTACTTC. This codes for CASSSDRVVGEQYF. This chain links TRBV7-9 with TRBJ2-7; 8 bases map to TRBD1. The CDR3 runs 14 residues. V shed 4 bases and J 7 bases; nucleotides not matched to a gene: 9. Per germline, CDR1 SEHNR and CDR2 FQNEAQ (reference sequence). The whole variable domain, remainder taken from reference TRBV7-9 and TRBJ2-7, is DTGVSQNPRHKITKRGQNVTFRCDPISEHNRLYWYRQTLGQGPEFLTYFQNEAQLEKSRLLSDRFSAERPKGSFSTLEIQRTEQGDSAMYLCASSSDRVVGEQYFGPGTRLTVT.

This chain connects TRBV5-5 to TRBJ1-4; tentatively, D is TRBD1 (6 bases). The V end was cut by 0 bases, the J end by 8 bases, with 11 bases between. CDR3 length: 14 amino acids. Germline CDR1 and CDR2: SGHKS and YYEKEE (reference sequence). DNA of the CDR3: TGTGCCAGCAGCTTGGCCGGACAGTTGGAAAAACTGTTTTTT. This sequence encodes CASSLAGQLEKLFF.

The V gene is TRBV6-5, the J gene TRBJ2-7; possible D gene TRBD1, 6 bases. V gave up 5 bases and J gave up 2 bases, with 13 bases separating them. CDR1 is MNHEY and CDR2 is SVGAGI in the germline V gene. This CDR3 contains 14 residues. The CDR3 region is CASSTRGKTYEQYF. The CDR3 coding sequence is TGTGCCAGCAGTACCAGGGGAAAGACCTACGAGCAGTACTTC.

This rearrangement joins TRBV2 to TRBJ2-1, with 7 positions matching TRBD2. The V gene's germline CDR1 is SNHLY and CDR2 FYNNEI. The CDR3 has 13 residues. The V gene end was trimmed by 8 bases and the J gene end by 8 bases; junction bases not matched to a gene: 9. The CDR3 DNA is TGTGCCAGCGGAAGCGGGAAGGACGATGAGCAGTTCTTC. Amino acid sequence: CASGSGKDDEQFF. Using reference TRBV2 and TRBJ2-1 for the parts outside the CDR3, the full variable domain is EPEVTQTPSHQVTQMGQEVILRCVPISNHLYFYWYRQILGQKVEFLVSFYNNEISEKSEIFDDQFSVERPDGSNFTLKIRSTKLEDSAMYFCASGSGKDDEQFFGPGTRLTVL.

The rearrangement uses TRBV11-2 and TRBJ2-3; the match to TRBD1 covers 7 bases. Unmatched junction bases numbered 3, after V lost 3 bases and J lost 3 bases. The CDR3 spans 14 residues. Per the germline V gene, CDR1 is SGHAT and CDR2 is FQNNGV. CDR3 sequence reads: CASSFRQGTDTQYF. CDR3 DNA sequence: TGTGCCAGCAGCTTTAGACAGGGAACAGATACGCAGTATTTT.

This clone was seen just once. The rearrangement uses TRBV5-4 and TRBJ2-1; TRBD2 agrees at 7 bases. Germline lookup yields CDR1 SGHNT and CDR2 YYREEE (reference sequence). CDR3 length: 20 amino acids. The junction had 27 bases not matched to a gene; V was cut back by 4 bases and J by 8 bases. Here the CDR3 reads CASSLTPRAGEGGAFHEQFF. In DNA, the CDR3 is TGTGCCAGCAGCCTGACCCCGCGGGCGGGAGAAGGCGGGGCGTTTCATGAGCAGTTCTTC.

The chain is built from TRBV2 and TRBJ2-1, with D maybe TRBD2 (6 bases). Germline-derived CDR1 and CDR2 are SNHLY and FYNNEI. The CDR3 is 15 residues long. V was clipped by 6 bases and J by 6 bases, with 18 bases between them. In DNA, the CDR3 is TGTGCCAGCAGCACGACTAGTATCCCCTCCAATGAGCAGTTCTTC. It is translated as CASSTTSIPSNEQFF.

DNA of the CDR3: TGTGCCAGCTCACCAGAGTCGACGCGAGAGACCCAGTACTTC. Translation gives CASSPESTRETQYF. J is TRBJ2-5 and V is TRBV18; no clear D. Trimming left V 2 bases short and J 4 bases short, with 11 bases between. Germline V lookup: CDR1 KGHSH, CDR2 LQKENI. The length of the CDR3 is 14 residues.

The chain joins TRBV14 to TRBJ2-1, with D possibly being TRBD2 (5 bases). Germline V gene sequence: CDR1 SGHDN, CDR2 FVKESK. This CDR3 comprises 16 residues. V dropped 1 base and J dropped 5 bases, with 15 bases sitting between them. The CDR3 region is CASSQGFGVIHNEQFF. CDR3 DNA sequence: TGTGCCAGCAGCCAAGGATTCGGGGTAATTCACAATGAGCAGTTCTTC.

Here the CDR3 reads CASNSGTRGLNEQFF. CDR3 sequence (DNA): TGCGCCAGCAACTCAGGGACTAGGGGCCTGAATGAGCAGTTCTTC. The rearrangement uses TRBV5-1 and TRBJ2-1; 8 nucleotides line up with TRBD2. There are 15 residues in the CDR3. The V and J ends lost 6 bases and 7 bases, in that order; junction bases with no gene match: 12. Per germline, CDR1 SGHRS and CDR2 YFSETQ.

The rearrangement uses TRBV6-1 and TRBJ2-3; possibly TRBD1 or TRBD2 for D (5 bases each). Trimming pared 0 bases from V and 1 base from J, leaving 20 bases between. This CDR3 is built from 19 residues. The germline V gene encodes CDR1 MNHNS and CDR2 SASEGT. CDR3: CASSEAVAGTWLGTDTQYF. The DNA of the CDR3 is TGTGCCAGCAGTGAAGCCGTAGCAGGGACGTGGCTCGGCACAGATACGCAGTATTTT.